This T cell receptor (beta chain) was recorded in a study of blood T cell repertoires in COVID-19. Participants' reported clinical history set cohort assignment. V shed 6 bases, J shed 1 base, and the junction held 5 bases outside the gene matches. Germline loops: CDR1 MNHEY, CDR2 SVGAGI. CDR3 length: 14 amino acids. This table comes from immunoSEQ multiplex PCR, and its TCRdb copy is limited to in-frame clones, with some not included. In the table there are 200,000 to 250,000 clones, 70% to 90% of which are singletons. This chain uses TRBV6-5 with TRBJ1-1; 7 nucleotides agree with TRBD1. The sample was PBMCs or T cells enriched from blood (not recorded which). This TCR came from a man aged 25-45 years with acute COVID-19. The CDR3 DNA follows: TGTGCCAGCAGAGTGACAGGGAAGAACACTGAAGCTTTCTTT. Translation: CASRVTGKNTEAFF.